Below, 11 T cell receptor beta chains from the same sample are listed, as sequenced in a study of CD8 T cells in Susac syndrome. The authors reverse transcribed roughly 0.5 to 1 ug RNA with random hexamers. Via MiXCR, TCRdb re-called the immunoSEQ multiplex PCR reads, giving one row per CDR3 protein. The table has about 240,000 distinct CDR3 sequences, around 96% seen once. The source material was CD4+ T cells from PBMCs. The receptor source for this set is a human donor with Susac syndrome.

The chain joins TRBV15 to TRBJ2-5, with a tentative D call TRBD1 (5 bases). V was cut by 0 bases and J by 3 bases, with 11 bases left in between. Germline lookup yields CDR1 LNHNV and CDR2 YYDKDF (reference sequence). This CDR3 has 15 residues. CDR3 coding DNA: TGTGCCACCAGCAGAGATCGTACAGGAGAAGAGACCCAGTACTTC. Amino acid sequence: CATSRDRTGEETQYF.

The J gene is TRBJ1-3, the V gene TRBV3-1, with TRBD1 matching over 7 bases. Losses at the gene ends were 3 bases for V and 2 bases for J; bases not matched to a gene: 10. Germline CDR1 reads LGHDT; CDR2 reads YNNKEL (reference sequence). CDR3 size: 17 residues. The CDR3 nucleotides are TGTGCCAGCAGCCATTATCCGGGACAGCGGGCTGGAAACACCATATATTTT. Translated, it gives CASSHYPGQRAGNTIYF.

This chain links TRBV28 with TRBJ2-7, with 13 bases lining up with TRBD2. The CDR3 has 18 amino acids. Germline CDR1 is MDHEN and CDR2 is SYDVKM. The trim removed 5 bases at V and 5 bases at J, leaving 15 bases unmatched. Here the CDR3 reads CASSPPPPPLAGGNEQYF. CDR3 bases: TGTGCCAGCAGTCCTCCCCCTCCCCCACTAGCGGGAGGGAACGAGCAGTACTTC. Full variable domain (rest looked up from reference TRBV28 and TRBJ2-7): DVKVTQSSRYLVKRTGEKVFLECVQDMDHENMFWYRQDPGLGLRLIYFSYDVKMKEKGDIPEGYSVSREKKERFSLILESASTNQTSMYLCASSPPPPPLAGGNEQYFGPGTRLTVT.

Only one count was recorded for this clonotype. The chain has TRBV14 and TRBJ2-5, with TRBD1 identical over 9 bases. CDR1 and CDR2 (germline): SGHDN, FVKESK. V shed 1 base, J shed 1 base, and the junction held 4 bases outside the gene matches. The CDR3 spans 16 residues. CDR3 sequence: CASSQVGTGFQETQYF. The CDR3 DNA reads as TGTGCCAGCAGCCAAGTTGGGACAGGGTTCCAAGAGACCCAGTACTTC.

V usage is TRBV7-9 and J usage is TRBJ2-7; D remains ambiguous. CDR3 length equals 13 residues. Trimming took 2 bases from V and 5 from J, leaving 10 bases between them. Germline V CDR1 and CDR2: SEHNR, FQNEAQ (reference sequence). DNA of the CDR3: TGTGCCAGCAGCTTAAGTTCGGTCCACGAGCAGTACTTC. This encodes CASSLSSVHEQYF.

This sequence joins TRBV12-3 or TRBV12-4 and TRBJ2-6; D uncertain. The CDR3 extends over 13 amino acids. V was trimmed by 7 bases and J by 1 base, leaving 5 bases between them. CDR3 nucleotide sequence: TGTGCCAGCACCTTATCTGGGGCCAACGTCCTGACTTTC. Amino acid sequence: CASTLSGANVLTF.

V gene TRBV30 combines with J gene TRBJ2-7; D remains unclear. Deletions cut 4 bases from V and 2 bases from J, with 6 bases between. Germline V CDR1 and CDR2: GTSNPN, SVGIG (reference sequence). The CDR3 length is 11 residues. CDR3 in amino acids: CAWIGPYEQYF. CDR3 DNA sequence: TGTGCCTGGATCGGACCCTACGAGCAGTACTTC.

The V call is TRBV5-1, the J call TRBJ2-1; a weak D match, TRBD1 (6 bases). The CDR3 has 14 residues. Per the germline V gene, CDR1 is SGHRS and CDR2 is YFSETQ. The germline V and J ends were trimmed by 4 bases and 10 bases, with 18 bases remaining between them. The CDR3 loop is CASSQGTPGIEQFF. CDR3 nucleotide sequence: TGCGCCAGCAGCCAGGGGACCCCCGGCATCGAGCAGTTCTTC.

The chain uses TRBV7-6 and TRBJ1-1; D is uncertain. The CDR3 contains 15 residues. Germline CDR1 and CDR2: SGHVS and FNYEAQ. V shed 5 bases and J shed 0 bases, with 13 bases lying between them. CDR3 loop: CASSPARGMNTEAFF. The CDR3 DNA sequence: TGTGCCAGCAGCCCCGCACGGGGTATGAACACTGAAGCTTTCTTT.

The CDR3 reads CASSFLAGHRDTGEQFF. The CDR3, as DNA: TGTGCCAGCAGCTTTTTGGCCGGCCACAGGGATACAGGAGAGCAGTTCTTC. The rearrangement joins TRBV11-2 to TRBJ2-1; weak D call: TRBD1 (6 bases). CDR3 size: 17 residues. CDR1 SGHAT and CDR2 FQNNGV come from the germline V gene. Trimming cost V 3 bases and J 10 bases, with 25 bases left between them.

Only one count was recorded for this clonotype. The V gene is TRBV30, the J gene TRBJ2-1; D tentatively fits TRBD1 or TRBD2 (6 bases each). The length of the CDR3 is 15 residues. V gave up 3 bases and J gave up 2 bases, with 14 bases separating them. Germline CDR1 reads GTSNPN; CDR2 reads SVGIG (reference sequence). The CDR3 loop reads CAWRGGGGTYNEQFF. DNA for the CDR3: TGTGCCTGGAGAGGAGGGGGAGGTACCTACAATGAGCAGTTCTTC.